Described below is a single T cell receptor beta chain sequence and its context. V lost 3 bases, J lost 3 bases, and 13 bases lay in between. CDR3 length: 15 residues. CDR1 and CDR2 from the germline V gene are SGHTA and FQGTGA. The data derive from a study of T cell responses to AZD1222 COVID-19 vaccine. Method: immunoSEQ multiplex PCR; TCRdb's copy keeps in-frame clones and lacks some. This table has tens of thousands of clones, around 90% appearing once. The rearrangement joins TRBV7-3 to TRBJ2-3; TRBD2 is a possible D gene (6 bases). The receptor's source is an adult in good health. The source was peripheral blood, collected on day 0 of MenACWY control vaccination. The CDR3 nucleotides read TGTGCCAGCAGCTTGCGGGGACGGGATACAGATACGCAGTATTTT. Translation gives CASSLRGRDTDTQYF.